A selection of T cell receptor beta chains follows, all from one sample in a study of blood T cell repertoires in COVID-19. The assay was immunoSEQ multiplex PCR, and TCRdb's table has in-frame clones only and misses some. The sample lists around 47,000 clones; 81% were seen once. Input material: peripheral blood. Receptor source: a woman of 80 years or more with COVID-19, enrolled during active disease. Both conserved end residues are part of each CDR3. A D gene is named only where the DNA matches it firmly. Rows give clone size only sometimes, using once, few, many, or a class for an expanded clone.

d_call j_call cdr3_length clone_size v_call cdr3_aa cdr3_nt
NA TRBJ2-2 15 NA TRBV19 CASSIPGVSTGELFF TGTGCCAGTAGTATTCCGGGGGTTAGCACCGGGGAGCTGTTTTTT
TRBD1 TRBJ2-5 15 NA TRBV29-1 CSVEGGTGNTGTQYF TGCAGCGTTGAAGGTGGGACAGGGAACACGGGGACCCAGTACTTC
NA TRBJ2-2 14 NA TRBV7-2 CASSLLQGSGELFF TGTGCCAGCAGCTTATTACAGGGCTCAGGGGAGCTGTTTTTT
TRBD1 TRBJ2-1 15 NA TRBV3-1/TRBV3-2 CASSRSGTGFFEQFF TGTGCCAGCAGCCGCTCCGGGACAGGGTTTTTTGAGCAGTTCTTC
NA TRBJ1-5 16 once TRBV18 CASSRLDISGNQPQHF TGTGCCAGCTCACGCCTGGACATCTCGGGCAATCAGCCCCAGCATTTT
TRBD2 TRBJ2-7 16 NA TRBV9 CASSPTPSGSSYEQYF TGTGCCAGCAGCCCCACTCCTAGCGGGAGCTCCTACGAGCAGTACTTC
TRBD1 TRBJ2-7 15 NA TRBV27 CASSLKGQGAYEQYF TGTGCCAGCAGTTTGAAGGGACAGGGCGCGTACGAGCAGTACTTC
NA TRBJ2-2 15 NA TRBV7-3 CASSPSTRGTGELFF TGTGCCAGCAGCCCAAGCACTAGGGGGACCGGGGAGCTGTTTTTT
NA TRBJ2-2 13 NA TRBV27 CASGHKNTGELFF TGTGCCAGCGGGCATAAGAACACCGGGGAGCTGTTTTTT
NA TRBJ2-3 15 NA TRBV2 CASSEGGRITDTQYF TGTGCCAGCAGTGAAGGGGGCAGGATAACAGATACGCAGTATTTT
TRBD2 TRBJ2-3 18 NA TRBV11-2 CASSPLAGGPGLTDTQYF TGTGCCAGCAGCCCGCTAGCGGGAGGGCCAGGCCTCACAGATACGCAGTATTTT
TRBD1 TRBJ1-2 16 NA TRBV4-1 CASSNPGQELNYGYTF TGCGCCAGCAGCAACCCTGGACAGGAGCTTAACTATGGCTACACCTTC
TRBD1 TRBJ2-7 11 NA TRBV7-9 CASSSTGKQYF TGTGCCAGCAGCTCGACAGGGAAGCAGTACTTC
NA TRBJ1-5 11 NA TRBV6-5 CASSYSGVQHF TGTGCCAGCAGTTACAGCGGGGTTCAGCATTTT
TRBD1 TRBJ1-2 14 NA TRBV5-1 CASSSTGVGYGYTF TGCGCCAGCAGCTCTACAGGGGTGGGCTATGGCTACACCTTC